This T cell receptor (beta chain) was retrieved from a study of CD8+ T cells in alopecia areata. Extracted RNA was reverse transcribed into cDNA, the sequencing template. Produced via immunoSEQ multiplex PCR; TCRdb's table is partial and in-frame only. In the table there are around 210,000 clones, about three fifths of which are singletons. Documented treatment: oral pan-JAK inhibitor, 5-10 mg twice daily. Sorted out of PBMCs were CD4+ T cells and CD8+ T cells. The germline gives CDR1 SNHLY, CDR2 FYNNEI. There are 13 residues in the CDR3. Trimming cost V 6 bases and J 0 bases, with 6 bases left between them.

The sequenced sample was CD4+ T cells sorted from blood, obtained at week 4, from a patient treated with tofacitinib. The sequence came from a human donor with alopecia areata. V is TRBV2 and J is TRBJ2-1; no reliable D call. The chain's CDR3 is CASSADSYNEQFF. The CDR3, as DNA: TGTGCCAGCAGCGCCGACTCCTACAATGAGCAGTTCTTC.